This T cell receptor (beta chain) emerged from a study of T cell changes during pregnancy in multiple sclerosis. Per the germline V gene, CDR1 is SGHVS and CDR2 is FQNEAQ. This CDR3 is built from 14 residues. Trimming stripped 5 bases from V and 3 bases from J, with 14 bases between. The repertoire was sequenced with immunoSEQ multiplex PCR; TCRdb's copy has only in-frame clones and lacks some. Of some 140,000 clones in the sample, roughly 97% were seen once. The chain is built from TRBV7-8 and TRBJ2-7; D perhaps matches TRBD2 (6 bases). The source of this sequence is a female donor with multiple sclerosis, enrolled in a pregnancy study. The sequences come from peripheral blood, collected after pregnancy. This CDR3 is CASSPGDRNYEQYF. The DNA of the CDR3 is TGTGCCAGCAGCCCGGGGGACCGCAACTACGAGCAGTACTTC.